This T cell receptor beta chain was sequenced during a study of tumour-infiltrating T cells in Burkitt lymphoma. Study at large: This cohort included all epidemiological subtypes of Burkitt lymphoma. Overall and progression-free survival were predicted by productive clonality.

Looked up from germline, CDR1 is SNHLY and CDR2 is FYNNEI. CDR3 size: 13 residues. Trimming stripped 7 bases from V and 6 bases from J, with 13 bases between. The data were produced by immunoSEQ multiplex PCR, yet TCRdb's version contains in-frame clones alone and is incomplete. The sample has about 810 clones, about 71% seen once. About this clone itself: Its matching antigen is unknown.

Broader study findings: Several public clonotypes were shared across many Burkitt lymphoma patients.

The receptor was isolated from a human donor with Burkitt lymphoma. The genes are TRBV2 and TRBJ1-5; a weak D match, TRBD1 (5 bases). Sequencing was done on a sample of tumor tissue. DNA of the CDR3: TGTGCCAGCAAGGCGGTCGGGGGTCAGCCCCAGCATTTT. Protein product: CASKAVGGQPQHF.